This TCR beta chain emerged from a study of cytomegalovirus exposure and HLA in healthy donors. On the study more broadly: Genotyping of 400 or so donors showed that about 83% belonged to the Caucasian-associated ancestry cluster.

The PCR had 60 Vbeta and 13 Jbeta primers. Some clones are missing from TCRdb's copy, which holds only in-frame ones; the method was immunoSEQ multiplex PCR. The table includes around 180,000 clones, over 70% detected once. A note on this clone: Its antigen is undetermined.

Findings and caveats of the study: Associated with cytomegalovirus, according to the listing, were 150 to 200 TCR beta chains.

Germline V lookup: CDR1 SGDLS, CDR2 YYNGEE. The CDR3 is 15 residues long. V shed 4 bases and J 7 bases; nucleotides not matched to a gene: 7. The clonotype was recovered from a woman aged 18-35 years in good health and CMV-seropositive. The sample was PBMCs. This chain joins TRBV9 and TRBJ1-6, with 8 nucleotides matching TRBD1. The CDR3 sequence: CASSPGTGINSPLHF. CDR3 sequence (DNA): TGTGCCAGCAGCCCCGGGACAGGAATCAATTCACCCCTCCACTTT.